This T cell receptor beta chain was documented in a study of cytotoxic CD8 clonotypes in ibrutinib-treated CLL. A few counts support this clone. As yet, its antigen is unknown. Findings and caveats of the study: Public clonotypes, an uncommon group, contracted or remained stable on treatment.

Method: immunoSEQ multiplex PCR; TCRdb's copy keeps in-frame clones and lacks some. The sample consists of approximately 12,000 clones, around 68% of them appearing once. CDR3 length: 13 residues. V was pared by 3 bases and J by 7 bases, with 10 bases between. CDR1 and CDR2 from the germline V gene are MDHEN and SYDVKM. The receptor was isolated from a human donor with chronic lymphocytic leukemia. The V call is TRBV28, the J call TRBJ1-5; D possibly corresponds to TRBD1 (5 bases). The sample here was PBMCs, taken before ibrutinib treatment. The CDR3: CASSLADSQPQHF. The CDR3 coding sequence is TGTGCCAGCAGTTTGGCTGACAGCCAGCCCCAGCATTTT. The full variable domain, its missing parts supplied by reference TRBV28 and TRBJ1-5, is DVKVTQSSRYLVKRTGEKVFLECVQDMDHENMFWYRQDPGLGLRLIYFSYDVKMKEKGDIPEGYSVSREKKERFSLILESASTNQTSMYLCASSLADSQPQHFGDGTRLSIL.